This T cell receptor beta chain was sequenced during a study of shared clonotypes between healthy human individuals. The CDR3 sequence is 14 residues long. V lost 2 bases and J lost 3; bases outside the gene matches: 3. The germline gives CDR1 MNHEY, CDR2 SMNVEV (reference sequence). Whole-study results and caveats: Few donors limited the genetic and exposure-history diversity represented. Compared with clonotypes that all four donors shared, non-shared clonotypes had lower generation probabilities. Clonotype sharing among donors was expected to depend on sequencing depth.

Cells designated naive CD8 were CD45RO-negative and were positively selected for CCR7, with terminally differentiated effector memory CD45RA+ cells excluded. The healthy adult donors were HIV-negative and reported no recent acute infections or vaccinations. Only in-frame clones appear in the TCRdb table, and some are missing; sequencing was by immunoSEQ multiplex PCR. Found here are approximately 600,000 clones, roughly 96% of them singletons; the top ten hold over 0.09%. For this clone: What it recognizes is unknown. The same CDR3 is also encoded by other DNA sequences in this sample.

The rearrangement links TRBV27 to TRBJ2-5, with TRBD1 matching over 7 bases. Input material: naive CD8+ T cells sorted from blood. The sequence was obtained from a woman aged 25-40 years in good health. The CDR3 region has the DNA TGTGCCAGCAGTTTACTAGGGGGCGAAGAGACCCAGTACTTC. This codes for CASSLLGGEETQYF.